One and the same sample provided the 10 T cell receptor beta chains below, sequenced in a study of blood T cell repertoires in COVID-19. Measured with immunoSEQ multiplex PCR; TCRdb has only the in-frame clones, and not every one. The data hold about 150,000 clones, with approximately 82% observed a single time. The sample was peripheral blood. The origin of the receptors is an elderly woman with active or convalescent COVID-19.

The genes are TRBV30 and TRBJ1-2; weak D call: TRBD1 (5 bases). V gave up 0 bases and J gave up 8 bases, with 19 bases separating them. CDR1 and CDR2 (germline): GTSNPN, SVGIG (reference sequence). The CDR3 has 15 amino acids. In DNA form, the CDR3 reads TGTGCCTGGAGTGTGTCGACGCCGGGGAGGGGAGGCTACACCTTC. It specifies CAWSVSTPGRGGYTF.

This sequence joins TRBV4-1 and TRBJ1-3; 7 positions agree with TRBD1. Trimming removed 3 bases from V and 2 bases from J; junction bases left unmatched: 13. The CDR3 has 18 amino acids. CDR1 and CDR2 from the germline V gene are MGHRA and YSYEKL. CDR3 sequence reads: CASSHTNLRGRPGNTIYF. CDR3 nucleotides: TGCGCCAGCAGCCATACTAACCTTAGGGGGCGACCTGGAAACACCATATATTTT.

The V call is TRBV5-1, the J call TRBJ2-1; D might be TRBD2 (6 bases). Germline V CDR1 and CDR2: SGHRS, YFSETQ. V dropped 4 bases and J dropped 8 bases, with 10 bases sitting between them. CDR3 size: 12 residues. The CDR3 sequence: CASSTGLYEQFF. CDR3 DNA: TGCGCCAGCAGCACGGGACTTTATGAGCAGTTCTTC. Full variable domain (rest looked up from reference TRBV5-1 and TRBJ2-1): KAGVTQTPRYLIKTRGQQVTLSCSPISGHRSVSWYQQTPGQGLQFLFEYFSETQRNKGNFPGRFSGRQFSNSRSEMNVSTLELGDSALYLCASSTGLYEQFFGPGTRLTVL.

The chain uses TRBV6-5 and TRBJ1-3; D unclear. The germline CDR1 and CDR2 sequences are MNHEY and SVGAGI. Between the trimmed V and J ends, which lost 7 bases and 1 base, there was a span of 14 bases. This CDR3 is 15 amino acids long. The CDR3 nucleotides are TGTGCCAGCACGGGGATCCCTCATTCTGGAAACACCATATATTTT. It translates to CASTGIPHSGNTIYF.

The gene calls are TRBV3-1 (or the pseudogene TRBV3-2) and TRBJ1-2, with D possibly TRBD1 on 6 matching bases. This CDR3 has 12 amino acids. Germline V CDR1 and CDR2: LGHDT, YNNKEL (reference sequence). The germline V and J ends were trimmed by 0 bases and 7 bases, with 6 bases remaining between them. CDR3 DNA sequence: TGTGCCAGCAGCCAAGACAGGGGTGGCTACACCTTC. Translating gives CASSQDRGGYTF.

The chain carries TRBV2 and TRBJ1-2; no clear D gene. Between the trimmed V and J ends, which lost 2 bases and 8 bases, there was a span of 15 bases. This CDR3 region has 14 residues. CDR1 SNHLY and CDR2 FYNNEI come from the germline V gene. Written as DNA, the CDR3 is TGTGCCAGCAGTGAATTGAGAGAGGGATGGGGCTACACCTTC. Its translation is CASSELREGWGYTF.

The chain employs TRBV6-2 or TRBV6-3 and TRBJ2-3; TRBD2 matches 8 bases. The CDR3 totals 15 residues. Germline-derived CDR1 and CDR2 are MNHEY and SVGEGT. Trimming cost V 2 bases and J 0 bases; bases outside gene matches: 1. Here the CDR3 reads CASSYGGGSTDTQYF. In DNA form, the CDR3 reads TGTGCCAGCAGTTACGGCGGGGGGAGCACAGATACGCAGTATTTT.

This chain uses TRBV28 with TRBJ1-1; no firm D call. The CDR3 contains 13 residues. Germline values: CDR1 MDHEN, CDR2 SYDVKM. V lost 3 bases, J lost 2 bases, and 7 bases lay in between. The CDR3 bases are TGTGCCAGCAGTTTCAAGAGAAACACTGAAGCTTTCTTT. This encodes CASSFKRNTEAFF.

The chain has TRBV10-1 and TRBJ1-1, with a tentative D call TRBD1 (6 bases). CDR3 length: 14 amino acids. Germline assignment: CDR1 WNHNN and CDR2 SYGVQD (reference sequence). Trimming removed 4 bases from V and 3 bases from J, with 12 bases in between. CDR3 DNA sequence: TGCGCCAGCAGTGTGGAGCGGGGGCACACTGAAGCTTTCTTT. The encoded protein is CASSVERGHTEAFF.

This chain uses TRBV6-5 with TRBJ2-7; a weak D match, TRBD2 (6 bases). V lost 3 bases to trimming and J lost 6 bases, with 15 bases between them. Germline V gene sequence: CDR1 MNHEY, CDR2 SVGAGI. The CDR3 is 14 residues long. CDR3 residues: CASSYYQGRSEQYF. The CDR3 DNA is TGTGCCAGCAGTTATTATCAAGGGAGGTCCGAGCAGTACTTC.